One sample yielded the 18 T cell receptor beta chains listed below, sequenced in a study of CD4 T cells in relation to SARS-CoV-2 and coronaviruses. What these receptors recognize is not known. Here immunoSEQ multiplex PCR was the method, and the copy in TCRdb shows in-frame clones only, minus some. The sample carries about 40,000 clones, approximately 80% recorded once. Sequences were obtained from memory CD4+ T cells from PBMCs, cultured in vitro. The receptors were sampled from an adult with COVID-19.

This clone came up a few times. The rearrangement uses TRBV5-4 and TRBJ2-2, with D perhaps assigned TRBD1 or TRBD2 (5 bases each). The V end was cut by 5 bases, the J end by 3 bases, with 14 bases between. CDR3 length: 15 residues. In germline, CDR1 is SGHNT, CDR2 YYREEE (reference sequence). The CDR3 DNA sequence: TGTGCCAGCAGTTCCGGGACGGCTTACACCGGGGAGCTGTTTTTT. It translates to CASSSGTAYTGELFF.

This chain uses TRBV6-5 with TRBJ1-1; D remains unclear. CDR3 length: 15 residues. The germline gives CDR1 MNHEY, CDR2 SVGAGI. Trimming shortened V by 5 bases and J by 1 base, and 14 bases separated the two germline ends. This chain's CDR3 is CASSISWASNTEAFF. As DNA, the CDR3 is TGTGCCAGCAGTATTTCATGGGCCTCGAACACTGAAGCTTTCTTT.

Only one count was recorded for this clone. The CDR3 reads CASSLGSRNTGELFF. The CDR3 DNA is TGTGCCAGCAGCTTAGGCTCCAGGAACACCGGGGAGCTGTTTTTT. V is TRBV7-3 and J is TRBJ2-2; D remains ambiguous. Germline V gene data show CDR1 as SGHTA and CDR2 as FQGTGA. Trimming removed 2 bases from V and 1 base from J, with 8 bases in between. CDR3 length: 15 residues.

This clone was observed once. This chain connects TRBV2 to TRBJ2-5; D is unclear. CDR3 length equals 13 residues. V was trimmed by 6 bases and J by 7 bases, leaving 15 bases between them. Germline V gives CDR1 SNHLY, CDR2 FYNNEI. The DNA for the CDR3 is TGTGCCAGCAGGATAACAGAGGTTGGGACCCAGTACTTC. Its protein is CASRITEVGTQYF.

The chain joins TRBV30 to TRBJ2-5; D is perhaps TRBD1 or TRBD2 (5 bases each). This CDR3 is 13 amino acids long. The V gene's germline CDR1 is GTSNPN and CDR2 SVGIG (reference sequence). The germline V and J ends were trimmed by 0 bases and 5 bases, with 10 bases remaining between them. The DNA for the CDR3 is TGTGCCTGGAGTGTAGGATGGGGGGAGACCCAGTACTTC. It specifies CAWSVGWGETQYF.

This chain joins TRBV6-5 and TRBJ2-3; 11 nucleotides match TRBD2. The germline CDR1 and CDR2 sequences are MNHEY and SVGAGI. The CDR3 extends over 14 amino acids. J gave up 6 bases and V 3 bases, and 2 bases lay outside the gene matches. CDR3 residues: CASSYSSGRDTQYF. Written as DNA, the CDR3 is TGTGCCAGCAGTTATTCTAGCGGGAGGGATACGCAGTATTTT.

The gene calls are TRBV5-6 and TRBJ2-5; tentative D call: TRBD2 (6 bases). Germline lookup yields CDR1 SGHDT and CDR2 YYEEEE. The CDR3 is 13 residues long. V lost 8 bases and J lost 2, with 13 bases in between. This CDR3 is CASATGGQETQYF. CDR3 DNA: TGTGCCAGTGCCACTGGGGGGCAAGAGACCCAGTACTTC.

This rearrangement joins TRBV28 to TRBJ2-3, with D possibly being TRBD1 or TRBD2 (5 bases each). Trimming left V 6 bases short and J 6 bases short, with 13 bases between. The CDR3 length is 13 residues. CDR1 and CDR2 (germline): MDHEN, SYDVKM. The CDR3 protein is CASRGVWVDTQYF. CDR3 nucleotides: TGTGCCAGCAGGGGGGTTTGGGTGGATACGCAGTATTTT.

This chain joins TRBV28 and TRBJ1-4, with 7 bases aligning to TRBD1. Looked up from germline, CDR1 is MDHEN and CDR2 is SYDVKM. CDR3 length equals 15 residues. After removal of 6 bases from V and 8 bases from J, the junction contained 12 bases not matched to a gene. CDR3 sequence (DNA): TGTGCCAGCAGCTTCTCGGGACAGAATGGCGAAAAACTGTTTTTT. This gives the protein CASSFSGQNGEKLFF.

The chain recombines TRBV13 with TRBJ2-5, with D possibly called TRBD1 or TRBD2 (6 bases each). Between the trimmed V and J ends, which lost 3 bases and 5 bases, there was a span of 19 bases. The CDR3 consists of 16 residues. From germline, CDR1 is PRHDT and CDR2 FYEKMQ (reference sequence). The CDR3 reads CASSLGREGGGETQYF. CDR3 DNA sequence: TGTGCCAGCAGCTTGGGACGCGAAGGAGGGGGGGAGACCCAGTACTTC.

The chain is built from TRBV30 and TRBJ1-6; TRBD1 matches 7 bases. The CDR3 extends over 13 amino acids. V lost 6 bases and J lost 14; bases outside the gene matches: 13. The germline V gene encodes CDR1 GTSNPN and CDR2 SVGIG (reference sequence). The CDR3 DNA is TGTGCCTGCCGGACAGGCCTCAAGGTGGCCCTCCACTTT. It yields the protein CACRTGLKVALHF.

The rearrangement links TRBV5-1 to TRBJ2-7, with 7 nucleotides matching TRBD2. CDR3 length: 13 amino acids. V trimming: 4 bases; J trimming: 0 bases; junction bases outside the gene matches: 1. The germline V gene has CDR1 SGHRS and CDR2 YFSETQ. CDR3 in amino acids: CASSSGASYEQYF. Here the CDR3 DNA reads TGCGCCAGCAGCAGCGGGGCCTCCTACGAGCAGTACTTC.

The V and J genes are TRBV7-9 and TRBJ2-3; 9 bases fit TRBD1. CDR1 and CDR2 (germline): SEHNR, FQNEAQ (reference sequence). This CDR3 contains 14 residues. The V gene end was trimmed by 5 bases and the J gene end by 4 bases; junction bases not matched to a gene: 4. In nucleotides, the CDR3 is TGTGCCAGCAGCGTCGGGACAGGGCCAGATACGCAGTATTTT. Its protein is CASSVGTGPDTQYF.

The chain uses TRBV7-9 and TRBJ1-1; 8 nucleotides agree with TRBD1. This CDR3 contains 15 residues. The junction had 2 bases not matched to a gene; V was cut back by 2 bases and J by 0 bases. CDR1 SEHNR and CDR2 FQNEAQ come from the germline V gene (reference sequence). CDR3 loop: CASSLQTGVNTEAFF. For the CDR3, the DNA is TGTGCCAGCAGCTTACAGACAGGGGTGAACACTGAAGCTTTCTTT. The entire variable domain, with the rest obtained from reference TRBV7-9 and TRBJ1-1, is as follows: DTGVSQNPRHKITKRGQNVTFRCDPISEHNRLYWYRQTLGQGPEFLTYFQNEAQLEKSRLLSDRFSAERPKGSFSTLEIQRTEQGDSAMYLCASSLQTGVNTEAFFGQGTRLTVV.

The chain couples TRBV6-5 to TRBJ2-2, with a weak D call TRBD1 (6 bases). Looked up from germline, CDR1 is MNHEY and CDR2 is SVGAGI. Trimming removed 11 bases at V and 7 bases at J, with 11 bases between. This CDR3 contains 11 residues. The CDR3 sequence: CAGQMDGELFF. DNA for the CDR3: TGTGCCGGACAGATGGACGGGGAGCTGTTTTTT.

Comments on this clone: Its ends do not fully match the called genes, so a read error is possible. The J gene is TRBJ2-3, the V gene TRBV2, with 10 positions matching TRBD2. The CDR3 extends over 16 amino acids. From germline, CDR1 is SNHLY and CDR2 FYNNEI. For the CDR3, the DNA is TGTGCCAGCACTGAAAAATGGACTAGCGGAACAGATACGCAGTATTTT. This codes for CASTEKWTSGTDTQYF.

This chain links TRBV5-1 with TRBJ2-7, with 12 bases that match TRBD2. This CDR3 has 16 amino acids. V was clipped by 0 bases and J by 3 bases; unmatched bases: 4. From germline, CDR1 is SGHRS and CDR2 YFSETQ. DNA of the CDR3: TGCGCCAGCAGCTTGGTATGGACTAGCGGGAACTACGAGCAGTACTTC. Its protein is CASSLVWTSGNYEQYF.

The V and J genes are TRBV19 and TRBJ2-7; TRBD2 matches 8 bases. The V segment lost 5 bases and the J segment 3 bases; nucleotides outside the gene matches: 18. The CDR3 length is 18 residues. Per the germline V gene, CDR1 is LNHDA and CDR2 is SQIVND (reference sequence). DNA of the CDR3: TGTGCCAGTAGTTCACGGGAGGCGACGGGAGGGCCGAACTACGAGCAGTACTTC. The encoded protein is CASSSREATGGPNYEQYF.